This T cell receptor (beta chain) was found in a study of blood T cell repertoires in COVID-19 (dated by TCRdb to 2018 to 2020). Background on the whole study: Samples covering the acute and convalescent phases of COVID-19 were provided by collaborators in the United States, Italy and Spain. HLA class I and class II types, where available, came from metadata supplied by the sample provider rather than from assay-based typing. The dataset comprised deeply sampled blood TCRbeta repertoires from subjects exposed to, actively infected with, or recovered from COVID-19. The prospective study material was composed of cDNA or gDNA derived from T cells, B-cell-depleted T cells, or PBMCs. A de-identified subject ID, COVID-19 status, age in years and sex were almost always included in the sample metadata. The repertoires were made available in a free public database intended to serve as a resource for research on the immune response to SARS-CoV-2. Samples came from the ongoing ImmuneRACE study (first 160 participants) plus 1,254 subjects from 6 global collaborators. What the work shows at the level of the full study, not this receptor alone: The quantity of clinical and demographic metadata differed by source and by participant and was supplied without curation.

TCRbeta CDR3 regions were amplified from genomic DNA using the immunoSEQ Assay, a bias-controlled multiplex PCR. The original methods were these. Nucleated cell counts per sample were estimated from amplification of reference gene primers within the assay. To quantify the absolute abundance of each unique TCRbeta CDR3 rearrangement, sequence reads were collapsed and filtered. For each sample, productive Simpson clonality was calculated as the square root of Simpson's diversity index across productive rearrangements. TCRdb carries this immuneACCESS record with in-frame sequences only. Its versions omit some clonotypes, under half of them owing to an unresolved V gene in the studies checked, with the rest unexplained. That table is the source of V, J and clone size, and D and trimming were worked out from the DNA. This sample comprises about 120,000 clones, roughly 90% of them detected only once. 3.8% of the sample rests with the top ten.

Remarks on this clone: The clone's antigen remains unknown. Qualities for individual bases were not recorded, and no much larger clone is one base off.

One collaborating source in Seattle enrolled patients while the patients were actively infected and followed the patients over time throughout the course of disease. Collaborating institutions collected whole blood in K2EDTA tubes following their own protocols. For TCRbeta analysis, collaborators shipped samples as frozen whole blood, isolated PBMCs, or DNA extracted from either of those sample types. The CDR3 measures 16 amino acids from cysteine to phenylalanine. Only the CDR3 part of the read is kept: 48 bases, read in frame from the first base. Via the germline V gene, CDR1 is SNHLY and CDR2 FYNNEI. The germline ends are 19 bases apart after V is trimmed by 7 bases and J by 3 bases.

The sequence links TRBV2 to TRBJ1-5; 5 matching bases give a weak D call of TRBD1. The material sequenced was peripheral blood. This TCR derives from a woman aged 55-69 years with COVID-19, enrolled during active disease. In nucleotide form, the sequence is TGTGCCAGCACTCCTCGCAGGGCGGAAAACAATCAGCCCCAGCATTTT. It encodes CASTPRRAENNQPQHF.